Here is one T cell receptor beta chain with its context. Its matching antigen is unknown. V gave up 3 bases and J gave up 6 bases; unmatched junction bases: 4. The CDR3 contains 14 residues. Per germline, CDR1 MNHNS and CDR2 SASEGT. The data belong to a study of T cell clonotyping in hematopoietic cell transplantation. Sequencing used immunoSEQ multiplex PCR; TCRdb keeps in-frame clones, though not all of them. The data contain about 50,000 clones, 86% of them singletons. The sample's time point: recipient sample about 28 days before transplant, after cytoreduction. Recipients were bled about 28 days pretransplant and at posttransplant days 30, 100, 180. Whole-study findings and limits: Broader posttransplant TCR repertoire diversity was predicted by graft donor and pretransplant recipient Inverse Simpson Index values.

The source material was peripheral blood mononuclear cells, sampled before stem cell transplant. The source is a man between 60 and 70 years old with biphenotypic leukemia. Some clones in this sample may be carry-over from other donors' samples. The chain joins TRBV6-1 to TRBJ2-3, with 9 bases fitting TRBD2. The CDR3 coding sequence is TGTGCCAGCAGTGACCTTAGCGGGAGCGATACGCAGTATTTT. Encoded protein: CASSDLSGSDTQYF.